This T cell receptor beta chain was documented in a study of blood T cell repertoires in COVID-19. Study-level background: Sample material is recorded as cDNA or gDNA derived from T cells, B-cell-depleted T cells, or PBMCs.

The CDR3 is 11 residues long. Trimming cost V 4 bases and J 8 bases, with 8 bases left between them. Germline V CDR1 and CDR2: MDHEN, SYDVKM. In the study's own analysis: Amplifying reference gene primers gave estimates of nucleated cell counts. The assay was immunoSEQ multiplex PCR, and TCRdb's table has in-frame clones only and misses some. That table gives V, J and clone size, and the DNA gave D and trimming. The sample records about 360,000 clones, 86% being singletons. Sample: peripheral blood. The TCR originated in a woman in her sixties or seventies with COVID-19, enrolled during active disease. The V and J genes are TRBV28 and TRBJ1-1; no clear D gene. The CDR3 DNA follows: TGTGCCAGCAGTTCCCCGGGAGAAGCTTTCTTT. It translates to CASSSPGEAFF.